This TCR beta chain was retrieved from a study of post-analysis software for immune sequencing data (dated by TCRdb to the mid-2010s). About the investigation overall: The recorded disease courses included relapsing-remitting, secondary progressive and progressive-relapsing multiple sclerosis, and some patients had no subtype annotation. The multiple sclerosis patient repertoires were compared with around ten previously published healthy control repertoires from donors aged about 6 to 28 years. A subset of samples was prepared in parallel using single-end sample barcoding, then pooled and co-amplified after Illumina adapter ligation. What the work shows at the level of the full study, not this receptor alone: The multiple sclerosis patient group was slightly younger than the control group. Compared with controls, multiple sclerosis patients had significantly lower normalized Chao1 diversity, a finding suggesting substantial peripheral T-cell clonal expansion. When samples were clustered directly using the F measure, samples prepared in the same batch co-clustered strongly, which prompted a batch-effect correction.

Library creation used PCR. Sequencer: Illumina HiSeq 2500. To reduce PCR and sequencing biases, unique molecular identifiers were incorporated into the TCR beta cDNA libraries. About 500,000 cDNA molecules were obtained per 1 to 10 million input T cells, so each molecule approximated one T cell. Patient libraries were prepared and sequenced with the same protocol used for the earlier healthy control dataset. Samples belonging to the same batch were prepared together, multiplexed and sequenced on a shared HiSeq lane. The source study handled its data this way. MIGEC handled the raw barcoded reads, throwing out single-read molecular identifier groups before consensus assembly and CDR3 extraction. VDJtools was used for post-analysis of the clonotype tables, and diversity was normalized by down-sampling every dataset to the size of the smallest sample. Repertoire overlap clustering matched CDR3 amino acid but not nucleotide sequences to correct batch-related cross-sample contamination. The public reads were reanalyzed by TCRdb: fastp trimming at Q25, MiXCR alignment, in-frame beta chains only. A single entry per CDR3 protein holds the most common genes and DNA from its merged rows. TCRdb's processing, not the authors', yielded these V and J calls. Here the sample has about 200,000 distinct CDR3 sequences; approximately 28% occur a single time. Jointly, the top ten make up less than 4% of the sample.

To demonstrate the VDJtools post-analysis software, TCR beta repertoires were profiled from the peripheral blood of roughly 14 young patients with multiple sclerosis. Multiple sclerosis patients were children and adolescents aged about 6 to 17 years. This clonotype came up many times. There is no known antigen for this receptor. Base qualities are not at hand, and no much larger clone is one base apart. The receptor's source is a girl aged 2-17 years with multiple sclerosis. Sequencing was carried out using blood.

The CDR3 has the sequence CASSWGTGTSGISYEQYF. The nucleotide sequence is TGTGCCAGCAGTTGGGGGACCGGGACTAGCGGGATTTCCTACGAGCAGTACTTC. Recombination joined TRBV28 with TRBJ2-7, and TRBD2 matches 13 of the central bases. CDR1 and CDR2 are read off the germline V gene as MDHEN and SYDVKM. Ends trimmed: V by 4 bases, J by 1 base; bases unmatched to a gene: 10. From the cysteine through the phenylalanine, the CDR3 covers 18 amino acids. Of all the DNA, just the CDR3 is kept, 54 bases in frame from base 1. With the rest looked up from the reference TRBV28 and TRBJ2-7 genes rather than sequenced, the full variable domain is DVKVTQSSRYLVKRTGEKVFLECVQDMDHENMFWYRQDPGLGLRLIYFSYDVKMKEKGDIPEGYSVSREKKERFSLILESASTNQTSMYLCASSWGTGTSGISYEQYFGPGTRLTVT.